This T cell receptor beta chain was found in a study of STAT5B mutations in CD4+ large granular lymphocyte leukemia. Findings and caveats of the study: Patient CD4-sorted repertoires looked more clonal than healthy CD4+ repertoires, even without putative leukemic clones.

Remarks on this clone: Its target is unknown.

Original handling: The detection floor for productive clonotype frequency was 2.59 x 10-5. The assay was immunoSEQ multiplex PCR, and TCRdb's table has in-frame clones only and misses some. That table supplies the V and J calls and clone size; D and trimming were determined from the DNA. This table has tens of thousands of clones, 74% appearing once. This clonotype was obtained from a human donor in good health. Source material: CD4+ T cells from blood buffy coats.

The CDR3 loop reads CASRSQGGNSPLHF. Here the CDR3 DNA reads TGTGCCAGCAGATCCCAGGGGGGCAATTCACCCCTCCACTTT. The chain combines TRBV6-1 with TRBJ1-6; 7 bases agree with TRBD1. The germline V gene encodes CDR1 MNHNS and CDR2 SASEGT. The CDR3 runs to 14 residues. V lost 6 bases, J lost 7 bases, and 6 bases stayed unmatched.